Each of the 9 T cell receptor beta chains below was sequenced from the same sample in a study of blood T cell repertoires in COVID-19. Produced via immunoSEQ multiplex PCR; TCRdb's table is partial and in-frame only. This table has roughly 80,000 clones, over 70% appearing once. Input material: peripheral blood. The receptors shown here come from a human donor in a cohort sampled during active COVID-19.

The sample holds a few counts of this clone. The chain links TRBV7-9 to TRBJ1-2, with 9 bases aligning to TRBD1. The CDR3 runs to 16 residues. Germline CDR1 reads SEHNR; CDR2 reads FQNEAQ (reference sequence). Trimming removed 6 bases from V and 5 bases from J; junction bases left unmatched: 13. In nucleotides, the CDR3 is TGTGCCAGCAGAGTAACAAGGGACAGGGCCCCGTATGGCTACACCTTC. Its protein is CASRVTRDRAPYGYTF.

The chain employs TRBV28 and TRBJ2-1; D unclear. This CDR3 contains 18 residues. V lost 2 bases, J lost 0 bases, and 17 bases lay in between. CDR1 MDHEN and CDR2 SYDVKM come from the germline V gene. This CDR3 reads CASSLKGGVWSSYNEQFF. The CDR3 DNA sequence: TGTGCCAGCAGTTTAAAAGGTGGCGTTTGGAGCTCCTACAATGAGCAGTTCTTC.

V gene TRBV4-3 combines with J gene TRBJ2-1, with a weak D call TRBD2 (6 bases). CDR1 LGHNA and CDR2 YSLEER come from the germline V gene. The CDR3 runs 17 residues. Trimming shortened V by 0 bases and J by 0 bases, and 12 bases separated the two germline ends. Here the CDR3 DNA reads TGCGCCAGCAGCCAAGATCTGGCGGGAAGCTCCTACAATGAGCAGTTCTTC. This translates into CASSQDLAGSSYNEQFF.

The rearrangement links TRBV5-1 to TRBJ2-7; tentatively, D is TRBD1 (6 bases). V was shortened by 1 base and J by 0 bases, with 11 bases between the two germline ends. Germline V gene sequence: CDR1 SGHRS, CDR2 YFSETQ. CDR3 length: 15 residues. The CDR3 region has the DNA TGCGCCAGCAGCTTGCAAGGACAGATCTCCTACGAGCAGTACTTC. Amino acids: CASSLQGQISYEQYF.

The chain carries TRBV5-1 and TRBJ1-1; 8 nucleotides line up with TRBD1. Trimming took 4 bases from V and 1 from J; bases not matched to a gene: 6. This CDR3 contains 15 residues. Germline assignment: CDR1 SGHRS and CDR2 YFSETQ. The CDR3 nucleotides read TGCGCCAGCAGCACAGGGGGTTTGGGGAACACTGAAGCTTTCTTT. Translating it yields CASSTGGLGNTEAFF.

This sequence joins TRBV11-2 and TRBJ2-5; the match to TRBD1 covers 10 bases. CDR3 length: 15 residues. The trim removed 5 bases at V and 6 bases at J, leaving 9 bases unmatched. Germline assignment: CDR1 SGHAT and CDR2 FQNNGV. The chain's CDR3 is CASSIGTGVTKTQYF. The DNA for the CDR3 is TGTGCCAGCAGCATCGGGACAGGGGTCACGAAGACCCAGTACTTC.

This clone was counted once. The V and J genes are TRBV15 and TRBJ2-1; 7 nucleotides align to TRBD2. After removal of 0 bases from V and 7 bases from J, the junction contained 6 bases not matched to a gene. The CDR3 covers 15 residues. Germline V gene sequence: CDR1 LNHNV, CDR2 YYDKDF (reference sequence). In DNA, the CDR3 is TGTGCCACCAGCAGAGATCCCGCTAGCGGTAATGAGCAGTTCTTC. Translating it yields CATSRDPASGNEQFF.

This clone has a handful of counts. This chain uses TRBV2 with TRBJ2-7, with D uncertain. CDR3 length: 13 residues. V was shortened by 3 bases and J by 7 bases, with 13 bases between the two germline ends. Germline values: CDR1 SNHLY, CDR2 FYNNEI. The DNA of the CDR3 is TGTGCCAGCAGTGATTTTCTTGTCTTGGAGCAGTACTTC. Protein sequence: CASSDFLVLEQYF.

This chain connects TRBV14 to TRBJ1-6; possibly TRBD1 for D (6 bases). This CDR3 has 16 residues. V was shortened by 1 base and J by 6 bases, with 13 bases between the two germline ends. Germline CDR1 and CDR2: SGHDN and FVKESK. CDR3 sequence (DNA): TGTGCCAGCAGCCAAGGGGGACACAAGGTTAATTCACCCCTCCACTTT. It codes for CASSQGGHKVNSPLHF.